This TCR beta chain is drawn from a study of T cells after yellow fever vaccination. The study's findings and limits: Few clonotypes appeared in both CD4 and CD8 compartments. FACS-sorted repertoires might harbor abundant contaminating clonotypes from the bulk population.

Germline assignment: CDR1 SGHKS and CDR2 YYEKEE (reference sequence). This CDR3 spans 15 amino acids. Trimming removed 0 bases from V and 5 bases from J, with 9 bases in between. As to this clonotype: Its antigen is unknown.

Synthesis of TCR cDNA relied on 5'RACE template switching, which attached a universal primer site and UMIs. TCRdb independently ran MiXCR on the 5' RACE reads; one entry per CDR3 protein. The sample holds 500,000 to 650,000 distinct CDR3 sequences, 9% to 15% seen once. The sequencing here drew on PBMCs, taken on the day of the yellow fever booster vaccination. The gene calls are TRBV5-5 and TRBJ1-6; maybe TRBD1 (5 bases). The sequence came from a man younger than 45 who received the YFV17D yellow fever vaccine. The chain's CDR3 is CASSLETEHNSPLHF. CDR3 nucleotide sequence: TGTGCCAGCAGCTTGGAGACAGAGCATAATTCACCCCTCCACTTT.